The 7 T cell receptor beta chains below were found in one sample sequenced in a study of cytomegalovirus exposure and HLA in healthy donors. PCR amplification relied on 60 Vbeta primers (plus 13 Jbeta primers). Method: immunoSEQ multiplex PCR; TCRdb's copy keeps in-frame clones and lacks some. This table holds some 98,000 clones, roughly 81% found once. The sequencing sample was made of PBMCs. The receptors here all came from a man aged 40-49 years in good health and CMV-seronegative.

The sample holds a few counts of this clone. The CDR3 DNA sequence: TGTGCCAGTACCTCGGGGGGGTGGAGAGAGACCCAGTACTTC. It translates to CASTSGGWRETQYF. The rearrangement uses TRBV19 and TRBJ2-5, with 8 bases that match TRBD2. This CDR3 spans 14 amino acids. The germline V gene has CDR1 LNHDA and CDR2 SQIVND (reference sequence). With V trimmed by 7 bases and J by 4 bases, 8 bases remained unmatched.

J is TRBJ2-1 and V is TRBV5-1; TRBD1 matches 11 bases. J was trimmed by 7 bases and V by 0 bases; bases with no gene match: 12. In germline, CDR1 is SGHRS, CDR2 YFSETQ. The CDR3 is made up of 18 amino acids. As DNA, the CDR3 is TGCGCCAGCAGCTTGGGTTTCGGACAGGGGGCGTCTAGAAATGAGCAGTTCTTC. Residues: CASSLGFGQGASRNEQFF.

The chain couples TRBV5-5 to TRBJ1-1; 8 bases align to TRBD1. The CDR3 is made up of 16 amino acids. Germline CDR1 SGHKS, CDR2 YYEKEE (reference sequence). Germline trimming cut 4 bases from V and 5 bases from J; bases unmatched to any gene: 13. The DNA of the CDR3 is TGTGCCAGCAGCCATGCACTGACAGGGGTAGGAACTGAAGCTTTCTTT. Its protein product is CASSHALTGVGTEAFF.

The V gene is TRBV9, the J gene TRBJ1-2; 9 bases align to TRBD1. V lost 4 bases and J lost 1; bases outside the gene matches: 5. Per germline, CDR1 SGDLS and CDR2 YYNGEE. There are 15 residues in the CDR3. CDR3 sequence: CASSPRDRVNYGYTF. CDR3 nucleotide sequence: TGTGCCAGCAGCCCACGGGACAGGGTTAACTATGGCTACACCTTC.

The CDR3 region is CSARVRETQYF. The DNA for the CDR3 is TGCAGTGCTAGAGTGAGGGAGACCCAGTACTTC. The V gene is TRBV20-1, the J gene TRBJ2-5; D is uncertain. This CDR3 has 11 residues. V lost 1 base, J lost 5 bases, and 5 bases lay in between. CDR1 is DFQATT, CDR2 SNEGSKA, per germline (reference sequence).

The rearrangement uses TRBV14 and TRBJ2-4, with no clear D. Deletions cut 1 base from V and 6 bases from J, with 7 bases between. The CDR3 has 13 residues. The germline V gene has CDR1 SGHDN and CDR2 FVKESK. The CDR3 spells CASSQVGVNIQYF. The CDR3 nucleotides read TGTGCCAGCAGCCAAGTCGGAGTAAACATTCAGTACTTC.

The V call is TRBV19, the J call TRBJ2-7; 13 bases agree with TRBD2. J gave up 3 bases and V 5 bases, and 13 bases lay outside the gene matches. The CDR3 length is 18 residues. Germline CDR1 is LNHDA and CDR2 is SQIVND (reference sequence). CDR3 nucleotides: TGTGCCAGTAGTCTTAAGACTAGCGGGGGGTCCGACCGCTACGAGCAGTACTTC. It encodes CASSLKTSGGSDRYEQYF. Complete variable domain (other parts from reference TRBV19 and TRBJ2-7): DGGITQSPKYLFRKEGQNVTLSCEQNLNHDAMYWYRQDPGQGLRLIYYSQIVNDFQKGDIAEGYSVSREKKESFPLTVTSAQKNPTAFYLCASSLKTSGGSDRYEQYFGPGTRLTVT.